This T cell receptor (beta chain) appears in the sequencing data of a study of blood T cell repertoires in COVID-19. Study context: Sample material is recorded as cDNA or gDNA derived from T cells, B-cell-depleted T cells, or PBMCs.

This CDR3 region has 13 residues. The germline V gene encodes CDR1 SQVTM and CDR2 ANQGSEA. The germline V and J ends were trimmed by 3 bases and 1 base, with 10 bases remaining between them. Original analysis: Amplifying reference gene primers gave estimates of nucleated cell counts. Sequencing was performed with immunoSEQ multiplex PCR; in TCRdb, only in-frame clones are kept and a portion is missing. V and J calls plus clone size are reproduced from that table; the DNA served to infer D and trimming. The sample has roughly 90,000 clones, around 80% seen once. Sequenced input: peripheral blood. The sequence was obtained from a woman older than 75 with active or convalescent COVID-19. The chain joins TRBV29-1 to TRBJ2-7; D possibly corresponds to TRBD2 (6 bases). The CDR3 DNA is TGCAGCGTTGAGGGGGGACCTTCCTACGAGCAGTACTTC. Residues: CSVEGGPSYEQYF.